This TCR beta chain was profiled in a study of blood T cell repertoires in COVID-19. Study-level information: COVID-19 samples collected from the United States, Italy and Spain covered acute and convalescent phases. The cDNA or gDNA used as material had been derived from T cells, B-cell-depleted T cells, or PBMCs.

In the source study's methods: Estimated nucleated cell counts came from reference gene primer amplification. The method was immunoSEQ multiplex PCR; TCRdb's version includes in-frame clones alone and lacks a portion of them. The DNA gave D and trimming, while V, J and clone size come from that table. The repertoire holds roughly 40,000 clones, with over 75% as singletons. This clone was detected only once. The sample consisted of peripheral blood. This receptor was taken from a woman aged 70-85 years with acute or convalescent COVID-19.

CDR3 residues: CAGAGGAETQYF. CDR3 bases: TGTGCCGGGGCAGGGGGCGCGGAGACCCAGTACTTC. The chain combines TRBV30 with TRBJ2-5; 8 bases agree with TRBD1. Germline V gene lookup returns CDR1 GTSNPN and CDR2 SVGIG (reference sequence). The CDR3 is made up of 12 amino acids. Germline trimming cut 8 bases from V and 5 bases from J; bases unmatched to any gene: 7.